The rows below give T cell receptor beta chains drawn from one sample of a study of T cell responses to AZD1222 COVID-19 vaccine. Libraries were prepared by immunoSEQ multiplex PCR; TCRdb keeps only in-frame clonotypes and omits some of them. This table holds approximately 100,000 clones, roughly nine tenths found once. The sample consisted of peripheral blood, taken on day 0 of AZD1222 vaccination. Source of these receptors: an adult in good health. The CDR3 runs from the conserved cysteine through the conserved F or W. Fields, in order: V gene, D gene, clone size, J gene, CDR3 DNA, CDR3 protein. D genes are given only for firm matches. Expanded clones get a size class; other rows say once, few or many, or leave the size out.

V: TRBV5-4; D: NA; size: once; J: TRBJ2-5; DNA: TGTGCCAGCAGCCCCGGCGGGACCCAGTACTTC; CDR3: CASSPGGTQYF
V: TRBV7-9; D: TRBD2; size: NA; J: TRBJ2-1; DNA: TGTGCCAGCAGCCCTCCGGGGGAGCGGGAGGATGAGCAGTTCTTC; CDR3: CASSPPGEREDEQFF
V: TRBV5-1; D: NA; size: NA; J: TRBJ2-1; DNA: TGCGCCAGCAGCCCCGAGGGGGGCCGGGGGTCCTACAATGAGCAGTTCTTC; CDR3: CASSPEGGRGSYNEQFF
V: TRBV11-3; D: NA; size: NA; J: TRBJ1-3; DNA: TGTGCCAGCAGCTTAAATAGCCCGCGTGCTGGAAACACCATATATTTT; CDR3: CASSLNSPRAGNTIYF
V: TRBV7-9; D: NA; size: NA; J: TRBJ1-2; DNA: TGTGCCAGCAGCCTCGCGCCTAACTATGGCTACACCTTC; CDR3: CASSLAPNYGYTF
V: TRBV5-1; D: NA; size: NA; J: TRBJ2-2; DNA: TGCGCCAGCAGCTTGTCGGTGACAGACACCGGGGAGCTGTTTTTT; CDR3: CASSLSVTDTGELFF
V: TRBV5-1; D: NA; size: few; J: TRBJ1-6; DNA: TGCGCCAGCAGCCCGCAGGACAGCTATAATTCACCCCTCCACTTT; CDR3: CASSPQDSYNSPLHF
V: TRBV3-1/TRBV3-2; D: TRBD1; size: NA; J: TRBJ2-1; DNA: TGTGCCAGCAGCCTCGGACAGGCTCTAGGTGAGCAGTTCTTC; CDR3: CASSLGQALGEQFF
V: TRBV19; D: NA; size: NA; J: TRBJ1-3; DNA: TGTGCCAGTACCCAACTCCCAATGCTCTCTGGAAACACCATATATTTT; CDR3: CASTQLPMLSGNTIYF
V: TRBV7-6; D: NA; size: NA; J: TRBJ1-3; DNA: TGTGCCAGCAGCAAAGGACCGTTCTCTGGAAACACCATATATTTT; CDR3: CASSKGPFSGNTIYF
V: TRBV5-1; D: TRBD2; size: NA; J: TRBJ2-2; DNA: TGCGCCAGCACCATACTAGCGGCGAACACCGGGGAGCTGTTTTTT; CDR3: CASTILAANTGELFF
V: TRBV9; D: TRBD2; size: NA; J: TRBJ2-1; DNA: TGTGCCAGCAGCGTATCTTCAGCGGGACTAGCGGGAGTCGAGCAGTTCTTC; CDR3: CASSVSSAGLAGVEQFF
V: TRBV7-2; D: NA; size: once; J: TRBJ2-7; DNA: TGTGCCAGCAGCTTAATTGCTAGCTGGTACGAGCAGTACTTC; CDR3: CASSLIASWYEQYF
V: TRBV6-5; D: NA; size: NA; J: TRBJ2-5; DNA: TGTGCCAGCAGTCACCGGGGACTGCCGCGGGAGACCCAGTACTTC; CDR3: CASSHRGLPRETQYF
V: TRBV18; D: NA; size: NA; J: TRBJ2-5; DNA: TGTGCCAGCTCACCAGGAACTTTGGAGCAAGAGACCCAGTACTTC; CDR3: CASSPGTLEQETQYF
V: TRBV11-2; D: TRBD1; size: once; J: TRBJ1-4; DNA: TGTGCCAGCAGCTTAGGGACAGGGATTAATGAAAAACTGTTTTTT; CDR3: CASSLGTGINEKLFF
V: TRBV7-9; D: NA; size: NA; J: TRBJ2-2; DNA: TGTGCCAGCAGGACTACTCTCCTCGACAGCGGAGCCGGGGAGCTGTTTTTT; CDR3: CASRTTLLDSGAGELFF
V: TRBV18; D: NA; size: NA; J: TRBJ1-1; DNA: TGTGCCAGCTCGATGACAGCGAACACTGAAGCTTTCTTT; CDR3: CASSMTANTEAFF
V: TRBV7-9; D: TRBD1; size: NA; J: TRBJ2-5; DNA: TGTGCCAGCAACAGGGGGTACCAAGAGACCCAGTACTTC; CDR3: CASNRGYQETQYF
V: TRBV11-2; D: NA; size: NA; J: TRBJ2-5; DNA: TGTGCCAGCAGCCGTTCGGGGGACAGAGCCCAAGAGACCCAGTACTTC; CDR3: CASSRSGDRAQETQYF